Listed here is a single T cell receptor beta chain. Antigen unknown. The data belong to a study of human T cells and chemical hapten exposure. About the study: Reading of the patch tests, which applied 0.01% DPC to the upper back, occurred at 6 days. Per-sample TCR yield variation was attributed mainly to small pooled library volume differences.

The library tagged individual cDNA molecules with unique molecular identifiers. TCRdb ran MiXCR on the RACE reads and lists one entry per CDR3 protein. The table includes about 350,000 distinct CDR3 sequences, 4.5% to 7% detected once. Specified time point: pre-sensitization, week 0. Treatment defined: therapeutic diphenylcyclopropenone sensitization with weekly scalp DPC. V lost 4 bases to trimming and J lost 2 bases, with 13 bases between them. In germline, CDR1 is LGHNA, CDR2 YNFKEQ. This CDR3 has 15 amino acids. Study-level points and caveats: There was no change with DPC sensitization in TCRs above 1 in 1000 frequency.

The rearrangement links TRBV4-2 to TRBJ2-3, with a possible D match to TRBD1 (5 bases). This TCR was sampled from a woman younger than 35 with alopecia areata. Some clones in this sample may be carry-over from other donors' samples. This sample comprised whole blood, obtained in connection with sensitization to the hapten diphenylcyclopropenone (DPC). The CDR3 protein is CASSPIGALTDTQYF. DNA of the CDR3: TGTGCCAGCAGCCCCATAGGGGCCCTCACAGATACGCAGTATTTT.